The 26 T cell receptor beta chains presented below share a single source sample, sequenced in a study of blood T cell repertoires in COVID-19. Profiled with immunoSEQ multiplex PCR; TCRdb holds only in-frame clones, not every one. In the table there are around 250,000 clones, 88% of which are singletons. The sample comprised peripheral blood. The receptors stem from a woman aged 70-85 years with COVID-19, enrolled during active disease.

The V and J genes are TRBV3-1 (or the pseudogene TRBV3-2) and TRBJ1-6, with TRBD1 as a possible D gene (6 bases). This CDR3 has 15 residues. Trimming removed 4 bases at V and 8 bases at J, with 15 bases between. Looked up from germline, CDR1 is LGHDT and CDR2 is YNNKEL (reference sequence). CDR3 sequence (DNA): TGTGCCAGCAGCCGGACAGCCCTACGGGATTCACCCCTCCACTTT. This encodes CASSRTALRDSPLHF.

This clone has a single count. This chain joins TRBV6-5 and TRBJ1-6; D unclear. The CDR3 extends over 12 amino acids. Trimming removed 0 bases from V and 10 bases from J, with 4 bases in between. Germline CDR1 reads MNHEY; CDR2 reads SVGAGI. As DNA, the CDR3 is TGTGCCAGCAGTTACTCTAGCTCACCCCTCCACTTT. This sequence encodes CASSYSSSPLHF.

This clone was observed once. V is TRBV5-6 and J is TRBJ1-1; D perhaps matches TRBD1 (6 bases). Trimming stripped 4 bases from V and 8 bases from J, with 15 bases between. Germline V CDR1 and CDR2: SGHDT, YYEEEE. The CDR3 totals 13 residues. The chain's CDR3 is CASSLGYREEAFF. The CDR3 DNA reads as TGTGCCAGCAGCCTGGGGTACAGGGAGGAAGCTTTCTTT.

The chain couples TRBV5-1 to TRBJ2-2; the D is unclear. V lost 0 bases and J 8 bases, leaving 11 bases between the germline ends. CDR1 SGHRS and CDR2 YFSETQ come from the germline V gene. This CDR3 region has 14 residues. The CDR3 DNA sequence: TGCGCCAGCAGCTTGGTAGCCTCCGAAGGGGAGCTGTTTTTT. Translating gives CASSLVASEGELFF. Supplemented by reference TRBV5-1 and TRBJ2-2, the full variable domain reads KAGVTQTPRYLIKTRGQQVTLSCSPISGHRSVSWYQQTPGQGLQFLFEYFSETQRNKGNFPGRFSGRQFSNSRSEMNVSTLELGDSALYLCASSLVASEGELFFGEGSRLTVL.

V is TRBV18 and J is TRBJ1-3; TRBD1 agrees at 9 bases. CDR1 KGHSH and CDR2 LQKENI come from the germline V gene. The length of the CDR3 is 17 residues. V trimming: 0 bases; J trimming: 0 bases; junction bases outside the gene matches: 3. The DNA for the CDR3 is TGTGCCAGCTCACCACCGGACAGGGGACTCTCTGGAAACACCATATATTTT. Amino acids: CASSPPDRGLSGNTIYF.

J is TRBJ2-2 and V is TRBV2; weak D call: TRBD1 (6 bases). V was pared by 10 bases and J by 4 bases, with 13 bases between. This CDR3 has 13 amino acids. Germline V gene sequence: CDR1 SNHLY, CDR2 FYNNEI. The CDR3 nucleotides read TGTGCCAACAAACAGGGCGTCACCGGGGAGCTGTTTTTT. This sequence encodes CANKQGVTGELFF.

V gene TRBV7-2 combines with J gene TRBJ2-2; 7 nucleotides match TRBD1. In germline, CDR1 is SGHTA, CDR2 FQGNSA. J lost 1 base, V lost 4 bases, and 6 bases had no gene match. The CDR3 has 16 amino acids. The CDR3 DNA reads as TGTGCCAGCAGCTCGGGACAGCTACTGAACACCGGGGAGCTGTTTTTT. This gives the protein CASSSGQLLNTGELFF.

The chain has TRBV4-2 and TRBJ2-5, with TRBD2 as a possible D gene (6 bases). The germline CDR1 and CDR2 sequences are LGHNA and YNFKEQ. The CDR3 totals 19 residues. V lost 0 bases to trimming and J lost 2 bases, with 22 bases between them. The CDR3 nucleotides read TGTGCCAGCAGCCAAGATCCCCCTCGAGGGAGGACGTATCAAGAGACCCAGTACTTC. This codes for CASSQDPPRGRTYQETQYF.

The gene calls are TRBV12-5 and TRBJ1-4; 9 bases align to TRBD1. Germline assignment: CDR1 LGHNT and CDR2 FRNRAP. V shed 2 bases, J shed 6 bases, and the junction held 13 bases outside the gene matches. CDR3 length equals 18 residues. The CDR3 sequence: CASGLRPGQGKGDEKLFF. The CDR3 coding sequence is TGTGCTAGTGGTTTGCGCCCGGGACAGGGCAAGGGTGATGAAAAACTGTTTTTT.

This rearrangement joins TRBV27 to TRBJ2-7, with 10 bases aligning to TRBD1. Germline V gives CDR1 MNHEY, CDR2 SMNVEV (reference sequence). This CDR3 spans 13 amino acids. Losses at the gene ends were 5 bases for V and 6 bases for J; bases not matched to a gene: 4. This CDR3 reads CASSRDRGFEQYF. Written as DNA, the CDR3 is TGTGCCAGCAGTCGGGACAGGGGATTCGAGCAGTACTTC.

The chain combines TRBV30 with TRBJ1-2; D is undetermined. CDR3 length equals 9 residues. V was cut by 8 bases and J by 12 bases, with 13 bases left in between. Germline assignment: CDR1 GTSNPN and CDR2 SVGIG (reference sequence). Here the CDR3 reads CAGSGRHTF. The CDR3 DNA sequence: TGTGCCGGTAGTGGGAGGCACACCTTC.

A single count supports this clone. The chain joins TRBV6-5 to TRBJ1-1, with D hard to call. Trimming removed 7 bases from V and 4 bases from J, with 16 bases in between. The CDR3 covers 14 residues. Germline-derived CDR1 and CDR2 are MNHEY and SVGAGI. The CDR3 DNA is TGTGCCAGCACCTTGGGCCTTCCTGGCACTGAAGCTTTCTTT. Its protein product is CASTLGLPGTEAFF.

V usage is TRBV2 and J usage is TRBJ2-3; 7 positions agree with TRBD2. Germline trimming cut 8 bases from V and 3 bases from J; bases unmatched to any gene: 11. Per germline, CDR1 SNHLY and CDR2 FYNNEI. The CDR3 has 15 amino acids. For the CDR3, the DNA is TGTGCCAGCTCCTCGCGGGAGATTCCGACAGATACGCAGTATTTT. The encoded protein is CASSSREIPTDTQYF.

The genes are TRBV19 and TRBJ1-1; tentative D call: TRBD1 (5 bases). The CDR3 has 13 amino acids. V shed 4 bases and J shed 11 bases, with 17 bases lying between them. The germline V gene has CDR1 LNHDA and CDR2 SQIVND (reference sequence). CDR3 protein: CASSTLTAYYAFF. The DNA of the CDR3 is TGTGCCAGTAGTACTCTGACAGCTTACTACGCTTTCTTT.

The chain couples TRBV5-6 to TRBJ2-7; 10 nucleotides match TRBD1. CDR3 length equals 19 residues. Germline values: CDR1 SGHDT, CDR2 YYEEEE. Trimming took 1 base from V and 2 from J; bases not matched to a gene: 15. CDR3 DNA sequence: TGTGCCAGCAGCTTGCCGGGACAGGGGTCCGCAGGTCCTACCTACGAGCAGTACTTC. This codes for CASSLPGQGSAGPTYEQYF.

V and J are TRBV9 and TRBJ2-1; the D gene is possibly TRBD2 (5 bases). The V gene's germline CDR1 is SGDLS and CDR2 YYNGEE. The CDR3 totals 14 residues. V lost 2 bases, J lost 8 bases, and 14 bases lay in between. The CDR3 DNA reads TGTGCCAGCAGCGTCCATATATCGGAGGATGAGCAGTTCTTC. Its protein is CASSVHISEDEQFF. Full variable domain (rest looked up from reference TRBV9 and TRBJ2-1): DSGVTQTPKHLITATGQRVTLRCSPRSGDLSVYWYQQSLDQGLQFLIQYYNGEERAKGNILERFSAQQFPDLHSELNLSSLELGDSALYFCASSVHISEDEQFFGPGTRLTVL.

The rearrangement uses TRBV21-1 and TRBJ2-3; TRBD1, as called in the table, went unchecked against the DNA. TRBV21-1 has pseudogene status. The CDR3 totals 19 residues. The chain's CDR3 is CASSGRDRGPGGSTDTQYF. In DNA form, the CDR3 reads TGTGCCAGCAGTGGCCGGGACAGGGGGCCGGGCGGGAGCACAGATACGCAGTATTTT.

The chain is built from TRBV24-1 and TRBJ1-1; D gene uncertain. The CDR3 is made up of 13 amino acids. V was pared by 5 bases and J by 1 base, with 7 bases between. The germline CDR1 and CDR2 sequences are KGHDR and SFDVKD. CDR3 region: CATSGHPNTEAFF. The CDR3 coding sequence is TGTGCCACCAGTGGACACCCGAACACTGAAGCTTTCTTT.

This rearrangement joins TRBV19 to TRBJ2-4; TRBD2 matches at 11 bases. The CDR3 consists of 16 residues. Germline V gene data show CDR1 as LNHDA and CDR2 as SQIVND (reference sequence). Trimming removed 3 bases from V and 1 base from J; junction bases left unmatched: 2. The CDR3 region has the DNA TGTGCCAGTAGTATGACTAGCGGGACGGCCAAAAACATTCAGTACTTC. This gives the protein CASSMTSGTAKNIQYF.

V is TRBV4-3 and J is TRBJ2-1; 9 positions agree with TRBD2. V shed 0 bases and J 4 bases; nucleotides not matched to a gene: 19. CDR1 LGHNA and CDR2 YSLEER come from the germline V gene. This CDR3 spans 21 amino acids. The CDR3 is CASSQDAGVVRSSGKYNEQFF. Here the CDR3 DNA reads TGCGCCAGCAGCCAAGACGCCGGAGTAGTTCGTTCTAGCGGGAAGTACAATGAGCAGTTCTTC.

The chain couples TRBV19 to TRBJ2-1; TRBD1 agrees at 8 bases. This CDR3 has 14 amino acids. The germline gives CDR1 LNHDA, CDR2 SQIVND (reference sequence). V lost 11 bases and J lost 0; bases outside the gene matches: 6. CDR3 in DNA: TGTGCCTCGCGACAGGGGAGCTCCTACAATGAGCAGTTCTTC. This gives the protein CASRQGSSYNEQFF.

J is TRBJ1-5 and V is TRBV28; D gene ambiguous. This CDR3 is 13 amino acids long. Trimming removed 4 bases at V and 7 bases at J, with 11 bases between. Looked up from germline, CDR1 is MDHEN and CDR2 is SYDVKM. CDR3 amino acids: CASSSSKEQPQHF. The CDR3 coding sequence is TGTGCCAGCAGTTCCAGCAAGGAGCAGCCCCAGCATTTT.

The rearrangement uses TRBV29-1 and TRBJ1-3, with D perhaps matching TRBD1 (5 bases). CDR3 length: 14 amino acids. V gave up 4 bases and J gave up 0 bases, with 10 bases separating them. Germline V CDR1 and CDR2: SQVTM, ANQGSEA. In nucleotides, the CDR3 is TGCAGCGTTGCGGGACTCAGCTCTGGAAACACCATATATTTT. It yields the protein CSVAGLSSGNTIYF.

The rearrangement uses TRBV7-9 and TRBJ1-1, with D possibly being TRBD1 (6 bases). The CDR3 loop spans 16 amino acids. Germline V gene lookup returns CDR1 SEHNR and CDR2 FQNEAQ (reference sequence). V gave up 3 bases and J gave up 4 bases, with 18 bases separating them. This CDR3 reads CASSLGRGRIGTEAFF. The DNA for the CDR3 is TGTGCCAGCAGCTTGGGCAGGGGAAGAATTGGCACTGAAGCTTTCTTT.

The rearrangement uses TRBV7-8 and TRBJ1-1, with 7 bases matching TRBD1. Germline loops: CDR1 SGHVS, CDR2 FQNEAQ. Losses at the gene ends were 3 bases for V and 5 bases for J; bases not matched to a gene: 12. The CDR3 spans 16 residues. Written as DNA, the CDR3 is TGTGCCAGCAGCTTCTCAGGGGGAGTTGTGAGTACTGAAGCTTTCTTT. Amino acid sequence: CASSFSGGVVSTEAFF.

This chain connects TRBV5-5 to TRBJ2-5; the match to TRBD2 covers 12 bases. The CDR3 contains 16 residues. V trimming: 3 bases; J trimming: 1 base; junction bases outside the gene matches: 4. The germline gives CDR1 SGHKS, CDR2 YYEKEE (reference sequence). CDR3 in amino acids: CASSSLLAGGQETQYF. CDR3 DNA: TGTGCCAGCAGCTCCCTACTAGCGGGAGGCCAAGAGACCCAGTACTTC.